The rows below give T cell receptor beta chains drawn from one sample of a study of naive and memory T cell subsets. In TCRdb, the UMI-ligation and nested PCR reads were re-called with MiXCR into one record per CDR3 protein. The top ten hold 0.11% of the sample, which has 150,000 or so distinct CDR3 sequences, 20% to 25% seen once. The sequencing sample was made of naive CD4+ T cells from blood. All receptors derive from a human donor in good health. Each CDR3 is given with its conserved first and last residue. The D gene is left open where the match is weak.

v_call d_call cdr3_aa
TRBV28 - CASSTGAYEQYF
TRBV7-2 - CASSQRSVETQYF
TRBV20-1 - CSAITAKRGNTIYF
TRBV28 - CASRWGRIPSGANVLTF
TRBV7-6 - CASSSWGGDGYTF
TRBV6-1 - CASLEALANYGYTF
TRBV5-1 - CASSGQMNTEAFF
TRBV4-3 TRBD2 CASSQGQREADTQYF
TRBV27 TRBD1 CASSPRDRGFEQYF
TRBV12-3/TRBV12-4 - CASRQRGAGYYGYTF
TRBV7-6 TRBD2 CASTVGGRDEQFF
TRBV11-1 TRBD1 CASSLRDRGWETQYF
TRBV5-4 TRBD1 CASSARGRFHETQYF
TRBV7-2 - CASSSRLSYNEQFF
TRBV10-3 - CAISEMRAEQYF
TRBV5-1 - CASSRWARQELTTEAFF
TRBV12-3/TRBV12-4 - CASSPPLRGLQFF
TRBV12-3/TRBV12-4 - CASRAPKRGATYNEQFF
TRBV7-2 - CASRPGVGNQPQHF
TRBV29-1 TRBD2 CSVRKSGRPHEQYF
TRBV7-2 TRBD2 CASSSPLVASGTSYEQYF
TRBV18 - CASSPTVNEQFF
TRBV3-2 - CASGSGSSYEQYF
TRBV15 - CATSREGYGSYNEQFF
TRBV28 - CASSSTGFPYGYTF
TRBV29-1 TRBD1 CSVRGQGEDTQYF
TRBV28 - CASSLSGKNQETQYF
TRBV2 - CASRLTYEQFF
TRBV7-2 - CASSLAPGSYNEQFF
TRBV25-1 - CASSEKGVEGIQYF
TRBV15 TRBD1 CATSITGQGLRYEQYF
TRBV11-2 TRBD2 CASSRNHGLAAQETQYF